What follows are 2 T cell receptor beta chains derived from one specimen sequenced in a study of blood T cell repertoires in COVID-19. The protocol was immunoSEQ multiplex PCR, while the TCRdb copy is restricted to in-frame clones and leaves out a portion. This sample has 150,000 to 250,000 clones, with about 76% found just once. The material sequenced was peripheral blood. The receptor source for this set is a woman in her thirties or forties with COVID-19, enrolled during active disease.

The chain has TRBV29-1 and TRBJ1-2; no reliable D call. The CDR3 has 12 residues. CDR1 and CDR2 (germline): SQVTM, ANQGSEA. V was shortened by 7 bases and J by 7 bases, with 16 bases between the two germline ends. DNA of the CDR3: TGCAGCGGTGAGGGAGGGATTGGTGGCTACACCTTC. It specifies CSGEGGIGGYTF.

V gene TRBV6-5 combines with J gene TRBJ2-5; 7 bases are a match to TRBD1. Germline V gene lookup returns CDR1 MNHEY and CDR2 SVGAGI. The CDR3 contains 15 residues. The trim removed 1 base at V and 5 bases at J, leaving 7 bases unmatched. CDR3 sequence (DNA): TGTGCCAGCAGTTACTGGGCAGGGGGTAGTGAGACCCAGTACTTC. Translating it yields CASSYWAGGSETQYF.